This is a list of T cell receptor beta chains from one sample in a study of CD8 T cells in Susac syndrome. One entry per CDR3 protein, called by TCRdb with MiXCR from the immunoSEQ multiplex PCR reads. Of around 270,000 distinct CDR3 sequences detected, around 89% appear once; the ten largest clones hold approximately 0.18%. The material sequenced was CD8+ T cells from PBMCs. These receptors came from a human donor with multiple sclerosis. Both conserved end residues are part of each CDR3. The D gene is left open where the match is weak. Clone sizes are given selectively: once, few, many, or a class where the clone is expanded.

d_call: NA; v_call: TRBV6-5; j_call: TRBJ1-5; clone_size: NA; cdr3_nt: TGTGCCAGCAGTCCCGGGGGTTCGGGCAATCAGCCCCAGCATTTT; cdr3_aa: CASSPGGSGNQPQHF
d_call: TRBD2; v_call: TRBV6-6; j_call: TRBJ2-5; clone_size: NA; cdr3_nt: TGTGCCAGCACCCCCGGGACTAGCGGTCAAGAGACCCAGTACTTC; cdr3_aa: CASTPGTSGQETQYF
d_call: NA; v_call: TRBV7-2; j_call: TRBJ1-2; clone_size: NA; cdr3_nt: TGTGCCAGCAGCTTACCCGGCAGCAACTATGGCTACACCTTC; cdr3_aa: CASSLPGSNYGYTF
d_call: TRBD1; v_call: TRBV7-2; j_call: TRBJ2-5; clone_size: once; cdr3_nt: TGTGCCAGCAGCCCCATCGGGACAGGCCAAGAGACCCAGTACTTC; cdr3_aa: CASSPIGTGQETQYF
d_call: TRBD2; v_call: TRBV5-4; j_call: TRBJ2-1; clone_size: NA; cdr3_nt: TGTGCCAGCAGCCCTCTGGGCCTTGGACTAGATGACAATGAGCAGTTCTTC; cdr3_aa: CASSPLGLGLDDNEQFF
d_call: NA; v_call: TRBV6-4; j_call: TRBJ2-2; clone_size: NA; cdr3_nt: TGTGCCAGCAGTGACCCACAGGGTGGAACCGGGGAGCTGTTTTTT; cdr3_aa: CASSDPQGGTGELFF
d_call: NA; v_call: TRBV7-9; j_call: TRBJ2-7; clone_size: NA; cdr3_nt: TGTGCCAGCAGCTTCCTGGACGGAGCAGGGTTTGAGCAGTACTTC; cdr3_aa: CASSFLDGAGFEQYF
d_call: TRBD2; v_call: TRBV20-1; j_call: TRBJ2-1; clone_size: NA; cdr3_nt: TGCAGTGCTACCCCGGGACTAGCGGGAGAACAGTTCTTC; cdr3_aa: CSATPGLAGEQFF
d_call: NA; v_call: TRBV19; j_call: TRBJ1-1; clone_size: NA; cdr3_nt: TGTGCCAGTAGTACGGCAGGATTGAACACTGAAGCTTTCTTT; cdr3_aa: CASSTAGLNTEAFF
d_call: NA; v_call: TRBV5-1; j_call: TRBJ2-7; clone_size: NA; cdr3_nt: TGCGCCAGCAGCACCTCCCACCCCTACGAGCAGTACTTC; cdr3_aa: CASSTSHPYEQYF
d_call: NA; v_call: TRBV19; j_call: TRBJ1-5; clone_size: NA; cdr3_nt: TGTGCCAGTAGTAGCGGGACACGCAGCAATCAGCCCCAGCATTTT; cdr3_aa: CASSSGTRSNQPQHF
d_call: NA; v_call: TRBV2; j_call: TRBJ1-5; clone_size: NA; cdr3_nt: TGTGCCAGCAACGGATATAGCAATCAGCCCCAGCATTTT; cdr3_aa: CASNGYSNQPQHF
d_call: TRBD1; v_call: TRBV6-1; j_call: TRBJ2-4; clone_size: few; cdr3_nt: TGTGCCAGCAGTCCCAGACAGGGGGAAGAAAACATTCAGTACTTC; cdr3_aa: CASSPRQGEENIQYF
d_call: NA; v_call: TRBV20-1; j_call: TRBJ1-5; clone_size: NA; cdr3_nt: TGCAGTGCTATTCAGGGGCTAGGGATTCAGCCCCAGCATTTT; cdr3_aa: CSAIQGLGIQPQHF
d_call: NA; v_call: TRBV23-1; j_call: TRBJ1-3; clone_size: NA; cdr3_nt: TGCGCCAGCAGTCAAACGCTAACGGGGTCTGGAAACACCATATATTTT; cdr3_aa: CASSQTLTGSGNTIYF
d_call: TRBD2; v_call: TRBV20-1; j_call: TRBJ2-4; clone_size: NA; cdr3_nt: TGCAGTGCGAGTACTAGCGGGATCTACATTCAGTACTTC; cdr3_aa: CSASTSGIYIQYF
d_call: NA; v_call: TRBV30; j_call: TRBJ2-5; clone_size: NA; cdr3_nt: TGTGCCTGGAGTTTAATAGCGGACCAAGAGACCCAGTACTTC; cdr3_aa: CAWSLIADQETQYF
d_call: TRBD2; v_call: TRBV2; j_call: TRBJ2-3; clone_size: once; cdr3_nt: TGTGCCAGAGAAGCGGGGGACACAGATACGCAGTATTTT; cdr3_aa: CAREAGDTDTQYF
d_call: NA; v_call: TRBV6-2/TRBV6-3; j_call: TRBJ2-1; clone_size: few; cdr3_nt: TGTGCCAGCAGTTCCCGCTGGGGCTCCTACAATGAGCAGTTCTTC; cdr3_aa: CASSSRWGSYNEQFF
d_call: TRBD2; v_call: TRBV7-9; j_call: TRBJ2-1; clone_size: NA; cdr3_nt: TGTGCCAGCAGCCCGAGTGGTAGCGGGGGGATACGTTCCTACAATGAGCAGTTCTTC; cdr3_aa: CASSPSGSGGIRSYNEQFF
d_call: NA; v_call: TRBV7-2; j_call: TRBJ2-5; clone_size: NA; cdr3_nt: TGTGCCAGCAGCTTAGGTCCCTACAAAGAGACCCAGTACTTC; cdr3_aa: CASSLGPYKETQYF
d_call: NA; v_call: TRBV20-1; j_call: TRBJ2-5; clone_size: NA; cdr3_nt: TGCAGTGCTAGAGATGGGCGGGTCGGAGAGACCCAGTACTTC; cdr3_aa: CSARDGRVGETQYF
d_call: NA; v_call: TRBV5-4; j_call: TRBJ2-6; clone_size: NA; cdr3_nt: TGTGCCAGCAGCTCTGGGGCCAACGTCCTGACTTTC; cdr3_aa: CASSSGANVLTF
d_call: TRBD2; v_call: TRBV7-9; j_call: TRBJ2-1; clone_size: once; cdr3_nt: TGTGCCAGCAGCTCCATACTAGCGGGAGGTCGTAATGAGCAGTTCTTC; cdr3_aa: CASSSILAGGRNEQFF
d_call: NA; v_call: TRBV20-1; j_call: TRBJ2-5; clone_size: NA; cdr3_nt: TGCAGTGCTCGCCCCTACGGGATAGAGACCCAGTACTTC; cdr3_aa: CSARPYGIETQYF
d_call: TRBD1; v_call: TRBV7-9; j_call: TRBJ1-5; clone_size: NA; cdr3_nt: TGTGCCAGCAGCTTAGCGGGCAGGGGGGGCAATCAGCCCCAGCATTTT; cdr3_aa: CASSLAGRGGNQPQHF
d_call: NA; v_call: TRBV12-3/TRBV12-4; j_call: TRBJ2-5; clone_size: NA; cdr3_nt: TGTGCCAGCAGTTTATCCGGTCCTACGACCCAGTACTTC; cdr3_aa: CASSLSGPTTQYF
d_call: NA; v_call: TRBV28; j_call: TRBJ2-5; clone_size: NA; cdr3_nt: TGTGCCAGCAGTTTGCGTGGCGCATACCAAGAGACCCAGTACTTC; cdr3_aa: CASSLRGAYQETQYF
d_call: NA; v_call: TRBV4-1; j_call: TRBJ2-3; clone_size: NA; cdr3_nt: TGCGCCAGCAGCCAAGAAGGGCCCGCTAGCACAGATACGCAGTATTTT; cdr3_aa: CASSQEGPASTDTQYF
d_call: NA; v_call: TRBV4-3; j_call: TRBJ2-3; clone_size: NA; cdr3_nt: TGCGCCAGCAGCCAAGCTCAGGGTGAATTAGATACGCAGTATTTT; cdr3_aa: CASSQAQGELDTQYF
d_call: NA; v_call: TRBV7-9; j_call: TRBJ2-7; clone_size: NA; cdr3_nt: TGTGCCAGCAGCCCCAGATTCTGGACAGTTTACGAGCAGTACTTC; cdr3_aa: CASSPRFWTVYEQYF
d_call: NA; v_call: TRBV6-6; j_call: TRBJ2-7; clone_size: NA; cdr3_nt: TGTGCCAGCAGCCCGGTGGATCCCTTATCCTACGAGCAGTACTTC; cdr3_aa: CASSPVDPLSYEQYF
d_call: TRBD1; v_call: TRBV6-5; j_call: TRBJ2-2; clone_size: once; cdr3_nt: TGTGCCACTAGACCGGGACAGGCGAACACCGGGGAGCTGTTTTTT; cdr3_aa: CATRPGQANTGELFF
d_call: NA; v_call: TRBV28; j_call: TRBJ2-7; clone_size: NA; cdr3_nt: TGTGCCAGCAGTTTTCGCGGAGTGTATTCCTACGAGCAGTACTTC; cdr3_aa: CASSFRGVYSYEQYF
d_call: TRBD1; v_call: TRBV20-1; j_call: TRBJ2-3; clone_size: NA; cdr3_nt: TGCAGTGCTGACAACAGGGGGCTGGCAGATACGCAGTATTTT; cdr3_aa: CSADNRGLADTQYF
d_call: NA; v_call: TRBV20-1; j_call: TRBJ1-6; clone_size: NA; cdr3_nt: TGCAGTGCCAAACCATCAGACAGTAATATCAGAGATTCACCCCTCCACTTT; cdr3_aa: CSAKPSDSNIRDSPLHF
d_call: NA; v_call: TRBV4-3; j_call: TRBJ1-4; clone_size: NA; cdr3_nt: TGCGCCAGCAGCCAAGATCTCGGACTCGGGAATGAAAAACTGTTTTTT; cdr3_aa: CASSQDLGLGNEKLFF
d_call: NA; v_call: TRBV7-7; j_call: TRBJ2-7; clone_size: once; cdr3_nt: TGTGCTAGCAGCCACGGACTCACCTACGAGCAGTACTTC; cdr3_aa: CASSHGLTYEQYF
d_call: NA; v_call: TRBV12-3/TRBV12-4; j_call: TRBJ1-4; clone_size: NA; cdr3_nt: TGTGCCAGCAGTTTCCTTGGTTCTAATGAAAAACTGTTTTTT; cdr3_aa: CASSFLGSNEKLFF
d_call: NA; v_call: TRBV5-6; j_call: TRBJ2-1; clone_size: NA; cdr3_nt: TGTGCCAGCAGCTACTACCTGAGCTACAATGAGCAGTTCTTC; cdr3_aa: CASSYYLSYNEQFF
d_call: NA; v_call: TRBV3-1; j_call: TRBJ2-3; clone_size: NA; cdr3_nt: TGTGCCAGCAGCCATCCTCCGGAGGAGGGTACGCAGTATTTT; cdr3_aa: CASSHPPEEGTQYF
d_call: TRBD2; v_call: TRBV20-1; j_call: TRBJ2-5; clone_size: NA; cdr3_nt: TGCAGTTCCCGGACTAGCGGGAGTGATAAAGAGACCCAGTACTTC; cdr3_aa: CSSRTSGSDKETQYF
d_call: TRBD1; v_call: TRBV3-1; j_call: TRBJ1-2; clone_size: NA; cdr3_nt: TGTGCCAGCAGCCCCATGACAGGGGCCCTCTATGGCTACACCTTC; cdr3_aa: CASSPMTGALYGYTF
d_call: TRBD1; v_call: TRBV7-9; j_call: TRBJ2-7; clone_size: NA; cdr3_nt: TGTGCCAGCAGCCCAGCCGGGACAGGGCGTCTCGAGCAGTACTTC; cdr3_aa: CASSPAGTGRLEQYF
d_call: NA; v_call: TRBV20-1; j_call: TRBJ2-3; clone_size: NA; cdr3_nt: TGCAGTGCTAGTTCCCGGGATACAGATACGCAGTATTTT; cdr3_aa: CSASSRDTDTQYF
d_call: TRBD1; v_call: TRBV5-7; j_call: TRBJ1-5; clone_size: NA; cdr3_nt: TGTGCCAGCAGCTTGGAAGGTCAGGTAGGGGGCGGCAGAAATCAGCCCCAGCATTTT; cdr3_aa: CASSLEGQVGGGRNQPQHF
d_call: TRBD1; v_call: TRBV18; j_call: TRBJ2-1; clone_size: NA; cdr3_nt: TGTGCCAGCTCACCGGGACAGGGGGCAGTTAATGAGCAGTTCTTC; cdr3_aa: CASSPGQGAVNEQFF